The clone carrying this T cell receptor beta chain was picked up many times. CDR1 and CDR2 from the germline V gene are SGHAT and FQNNGV. V lost 3 bases and J 0 bases, leaving 9 bases between the germline ends. The CDR3 is 15 residues long. The data are from a study of read filtering for tumor transcriptome and immune sequencing. Turning to the study itself: Per sample, TCR-region reads ranged about 3.5 to 11 million by IR-seq, about 75 to 1273 by RNA-seq.

This library used roughly 370 ng RNA and molecular barcoded adaptors spanning alpha/delta and beta/gamma chains. MiXCR, run by TCRdb on the reads, gives a single entry per CDR3 protein. Among around 65,000 distinct CDR3 sequences listed, less than 20% were seen once. This chain uses TRBV11-2 with TRBJ2-1, with unresolved D. Sequenced input: a population of CD138-negative cells sorted from bone marrow. This receptor was identified in a donor aged 40 or over with multiple myeloma. The CDR3 bases are TGTGCCAGCAGCTTTGACTCTTACTCCTACAATGAGCAGTTCTTC. Its protein is CASSFDSYSYNEQFF.